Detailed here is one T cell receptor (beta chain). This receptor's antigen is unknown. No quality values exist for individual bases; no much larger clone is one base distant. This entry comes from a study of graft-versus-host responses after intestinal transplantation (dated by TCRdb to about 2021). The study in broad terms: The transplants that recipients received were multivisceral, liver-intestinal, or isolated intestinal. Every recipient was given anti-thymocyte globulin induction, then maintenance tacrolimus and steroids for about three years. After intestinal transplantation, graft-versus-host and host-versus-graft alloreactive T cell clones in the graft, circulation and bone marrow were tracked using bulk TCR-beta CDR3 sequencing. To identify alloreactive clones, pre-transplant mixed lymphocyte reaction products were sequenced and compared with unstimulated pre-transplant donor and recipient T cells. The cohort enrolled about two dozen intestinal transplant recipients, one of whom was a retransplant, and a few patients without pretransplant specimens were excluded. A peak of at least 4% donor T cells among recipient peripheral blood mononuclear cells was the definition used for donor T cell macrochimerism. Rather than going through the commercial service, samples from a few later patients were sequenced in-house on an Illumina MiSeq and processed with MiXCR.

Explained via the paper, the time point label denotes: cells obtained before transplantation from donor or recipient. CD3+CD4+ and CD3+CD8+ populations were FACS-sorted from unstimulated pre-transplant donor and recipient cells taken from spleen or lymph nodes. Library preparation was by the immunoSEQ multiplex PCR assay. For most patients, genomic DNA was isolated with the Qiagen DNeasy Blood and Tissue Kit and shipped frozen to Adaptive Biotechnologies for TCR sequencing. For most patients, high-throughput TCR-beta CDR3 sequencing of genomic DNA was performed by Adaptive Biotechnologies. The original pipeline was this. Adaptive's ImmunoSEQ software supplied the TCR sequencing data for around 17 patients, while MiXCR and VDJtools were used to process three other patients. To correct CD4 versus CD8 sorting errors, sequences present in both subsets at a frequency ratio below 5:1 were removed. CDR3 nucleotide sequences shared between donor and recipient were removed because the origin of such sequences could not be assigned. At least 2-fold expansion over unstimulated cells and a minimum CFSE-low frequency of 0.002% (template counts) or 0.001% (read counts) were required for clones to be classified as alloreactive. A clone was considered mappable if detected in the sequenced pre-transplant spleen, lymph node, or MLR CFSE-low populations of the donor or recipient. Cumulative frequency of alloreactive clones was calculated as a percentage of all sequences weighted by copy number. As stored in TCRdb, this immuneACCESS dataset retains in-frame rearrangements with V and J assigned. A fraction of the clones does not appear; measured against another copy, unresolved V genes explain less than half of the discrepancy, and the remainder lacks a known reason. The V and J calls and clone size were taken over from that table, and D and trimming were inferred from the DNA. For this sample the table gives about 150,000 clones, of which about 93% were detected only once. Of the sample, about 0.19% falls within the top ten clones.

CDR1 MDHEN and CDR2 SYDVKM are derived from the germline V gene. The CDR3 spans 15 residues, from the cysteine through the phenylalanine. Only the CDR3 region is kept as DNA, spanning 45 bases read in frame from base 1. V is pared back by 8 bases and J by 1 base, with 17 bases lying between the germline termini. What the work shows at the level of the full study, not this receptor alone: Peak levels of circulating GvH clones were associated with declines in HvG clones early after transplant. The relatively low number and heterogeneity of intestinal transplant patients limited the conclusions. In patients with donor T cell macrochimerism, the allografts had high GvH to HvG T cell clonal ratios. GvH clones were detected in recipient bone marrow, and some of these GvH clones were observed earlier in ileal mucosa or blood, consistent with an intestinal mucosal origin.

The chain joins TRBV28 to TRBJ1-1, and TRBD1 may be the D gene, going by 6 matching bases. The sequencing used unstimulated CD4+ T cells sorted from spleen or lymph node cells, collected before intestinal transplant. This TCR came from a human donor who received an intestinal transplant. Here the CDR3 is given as CASGSGAGANTEAFF. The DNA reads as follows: TGTGCCAGCGGCTCAGGGGCAGGGGCGAACACTGAAGCTTTCTTT.